The clone carrying this T cell receptor (beta chain) occurred many times. The target antigen is unknown. Libraries for TCRalpha and TCRbeta carried sample barcodes and unique molecular identifiers via 5'RACE. TCRdb ran MiXCR on the 5' RACE reads and lists one entry per CDR3 protein. The sample comprises roughly 400,000 distinct CDR3 sequences, about 24% of which are singletons, and about 8.7% rests with the top ten. These data are taken from a study of T-cell memory formation after mild COVID-19. Points from the study as a whole: Certain responding clones were present in pre-infection memory, suggesting participation of cross-reactive memory. Researchers could not confirm that second-wave clones peaking on day 37 targeted SARS-CoV-2.

After removal of 6 bases from V and 4 bases from J, the junction contained 4 bases not matched to a gene. This CDR3 comprises 13 residues. The chain is built from TRBV12-3 or TRBV12-4 and TRBJ2-3; 7 bases match TRBD2. The TCR comes from an adult woman who had mild COVID-19 (a few samples of this study predate the infection). Cell type and time point are not known. Sequences were obtained from PBMCs or a T cell subset sorted from them (not recorded which). CDR3 in DNA: TGTGCCAGCAGCTTTCGGGGGGCAGATACGCAGTATTTT. It yields the protein CASSFRGADTQYF.